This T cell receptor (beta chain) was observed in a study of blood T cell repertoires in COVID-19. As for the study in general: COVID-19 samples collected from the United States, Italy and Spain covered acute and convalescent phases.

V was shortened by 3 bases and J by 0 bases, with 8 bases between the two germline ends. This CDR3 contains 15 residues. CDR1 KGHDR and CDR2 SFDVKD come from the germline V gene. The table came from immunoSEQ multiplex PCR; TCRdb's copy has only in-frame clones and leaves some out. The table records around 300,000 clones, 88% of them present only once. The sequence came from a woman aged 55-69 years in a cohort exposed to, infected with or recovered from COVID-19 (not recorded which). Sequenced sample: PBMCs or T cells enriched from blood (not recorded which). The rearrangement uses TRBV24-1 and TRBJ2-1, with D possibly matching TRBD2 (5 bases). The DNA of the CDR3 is TGTGCCACCAGTGATACTAGGCACTCCTACAATGAGCAGTTCTTC. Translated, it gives CATSDTRHSYNEQFF.